This T cell receptor beta chain was obtained from a study of blood T cells in healthy people across ages. Sample-barcoded 5' priming and a J-beta primer mix drove a second PCR of roughly 7 to 11 cycles. MiXCR was run by TCRdb on the 5' RACE reads, yielding one entry per CDR3 protein. The sample holds around 970,000 distinct CDR3 sequences, approximately 50% seen once. This clonotype was counted between two and nine times. CDR3 size: 12 residues. Germline V gene data show CDR1 as SQVTM and CDR2 as ANQGSEA. Trimming cost V 4 bases and J 0 bases, with 6 bases left between them. This sequence originates from a woman in her fifties or sixties in good health. V and J are TRBV29-1 and TRBJ2-5; no firm D call. Sequencing used blood. CDR3 loop: CSVARYQETQYF. DNA for the CDR3: TGCAGCGTTGCCAGGTACCAAGAGACCCAGTACTTC.